This TCR beta chain was profiled in a study of blood T cell repertoires in COVID-19. About the study: Material from acute and convalescent COVID-19 was sourced from the United States, Italy and Spain. PBMCs, B-cell-depleted T cells, or T cells were the source of the cDNA or gDNA that made up the material.

Trimming removed 2 bases at V and 5 bases at J, with 12 bases between. Per germline, CDR1 SGHTA and CDR2 FQGNSA. The CDR3 consists of 14 residues. This clone showed up just once. Authors' analysis steps: Reference gene primer amplification gave estimated nucleated cell counts. The data were produced by immunoSEQ multiplex PCR, yet TCRdb's version contains in-frame clones alone and is incomplete. V, J and clone size were drawn from that table, and D and trimming were deduced from the DNA. Of approximately 90,000 clones listed, more than 75% are singletons. The sequence was collected from a woman older than 75 with acute or convalescent COVID-19. The chain is built from TRBV7-2 and TRBJ1-1; D not certain. Sequencing used peripheral blood. CDR3 DNA: TGTGCCAGCAGCTTAAGGAGGATGGGAACTGAAGCTTTCTTT. Its protein is CASSLRRMGTEAFF.